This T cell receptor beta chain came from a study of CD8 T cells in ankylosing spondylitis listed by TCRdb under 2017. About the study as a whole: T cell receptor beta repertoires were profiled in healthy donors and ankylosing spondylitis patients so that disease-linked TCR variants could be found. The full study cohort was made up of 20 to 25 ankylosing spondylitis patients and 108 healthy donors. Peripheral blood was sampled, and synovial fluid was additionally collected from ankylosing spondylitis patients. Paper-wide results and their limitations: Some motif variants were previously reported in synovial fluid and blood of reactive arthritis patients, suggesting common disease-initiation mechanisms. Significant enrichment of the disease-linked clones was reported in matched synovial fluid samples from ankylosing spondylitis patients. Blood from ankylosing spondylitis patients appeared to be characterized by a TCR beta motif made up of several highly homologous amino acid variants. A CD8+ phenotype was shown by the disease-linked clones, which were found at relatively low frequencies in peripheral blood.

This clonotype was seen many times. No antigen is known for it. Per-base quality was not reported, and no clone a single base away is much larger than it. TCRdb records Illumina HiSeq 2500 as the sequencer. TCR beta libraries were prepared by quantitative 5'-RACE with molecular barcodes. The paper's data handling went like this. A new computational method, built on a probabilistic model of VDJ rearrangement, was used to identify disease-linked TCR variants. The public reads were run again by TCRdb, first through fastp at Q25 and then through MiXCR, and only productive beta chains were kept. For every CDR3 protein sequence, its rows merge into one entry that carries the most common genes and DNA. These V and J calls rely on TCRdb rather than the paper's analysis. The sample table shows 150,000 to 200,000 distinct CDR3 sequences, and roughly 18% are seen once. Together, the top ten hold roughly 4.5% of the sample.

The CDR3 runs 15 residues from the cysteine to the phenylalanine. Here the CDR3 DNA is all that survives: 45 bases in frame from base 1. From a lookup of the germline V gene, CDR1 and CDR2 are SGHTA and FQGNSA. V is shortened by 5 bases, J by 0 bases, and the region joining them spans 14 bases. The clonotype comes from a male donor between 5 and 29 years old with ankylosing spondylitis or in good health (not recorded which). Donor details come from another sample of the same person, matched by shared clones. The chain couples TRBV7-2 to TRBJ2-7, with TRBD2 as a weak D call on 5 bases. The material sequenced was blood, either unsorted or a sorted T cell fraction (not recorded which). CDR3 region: CASSQGGPNSYEQYF. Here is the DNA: TGTGCCAGCAGCCAAGGCGGGCCCAACTCCTACGAGCAGTACTTC.